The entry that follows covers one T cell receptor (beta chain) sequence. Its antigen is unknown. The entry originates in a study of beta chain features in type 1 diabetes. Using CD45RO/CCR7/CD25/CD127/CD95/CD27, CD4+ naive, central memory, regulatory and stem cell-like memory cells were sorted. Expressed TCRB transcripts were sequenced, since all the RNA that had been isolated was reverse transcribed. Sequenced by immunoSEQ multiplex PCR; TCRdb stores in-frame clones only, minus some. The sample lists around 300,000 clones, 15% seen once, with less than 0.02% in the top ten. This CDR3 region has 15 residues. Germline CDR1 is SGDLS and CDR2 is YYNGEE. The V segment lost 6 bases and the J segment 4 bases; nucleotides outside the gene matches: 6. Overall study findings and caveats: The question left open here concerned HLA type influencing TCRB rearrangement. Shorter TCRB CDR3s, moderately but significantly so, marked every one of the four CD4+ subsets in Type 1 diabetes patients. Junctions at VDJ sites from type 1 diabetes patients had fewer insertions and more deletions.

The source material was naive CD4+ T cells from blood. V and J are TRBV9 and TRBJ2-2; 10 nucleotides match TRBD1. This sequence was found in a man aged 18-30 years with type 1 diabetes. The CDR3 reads CASKGTGAPTGELFF. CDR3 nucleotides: TGTGCCAGCAAGGGGACAGGGGCCCCCACCGGGGAGCTGTTTTTT. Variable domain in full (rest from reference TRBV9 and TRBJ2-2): DSGVTQTPKHLITATGQRVTLRCSPRSGDLSVYWYQQSLDQGLQFLIQYYNGEERAKGNILERFSAQQFPDLHSELNLSSLELGDSALYFCASKGTGAPTGELFFGEGSRLTVL.